What follows are 19 T cell receptor beta chains derived from one specimen sequenced in a study of CXCR3-negative and CXCR3-positive naive CD8 T cells. General study findings and limits: TRB CDR3 hydrophobicity was greater in CXCR3-positive naive cells than in CXCR3-negative naive cells.

The TRB libraries of cDNA were built by UMI-labeled 5' RACE. TCRdb re-called the 5' RACE reads, yielding one record per CDR3 amino acid sequence without DNA. The sample is made up of 75,000 to 100,000 distinct CDR3 sequences, and the top ten hold around 1% of it. Which antigens these TCRs recognize remains unknown. Sequencing was performed on naive CXCR3+ CD8+ T cells from blood. The subset: CD45RO-CCR7+CD27+CD95- naive CD8+ T cells expressing CXCR3 (TNR3+). These receptors were obtained from a human donor in good health. Some clones in this sample may be carry-over from other donors' samples.

This chain links TRBV6-6 with TRBJ2-2; TCRdb calls TRBD1, which cannot be checked without DNA. Germline CDR1 and CDR2: MNHNY and SVGAGI (reference sequence). This CDR3 is 15 amino acids long. This CDR3 is CASRPGGSPTGELFF.

This chain joins TRBV25-1 and TRBJ2-5; TCRdb selects TRBD1, and the lack of DNA leaves this call unchecked. CDR1 is MGHDK and CDR2 is SYGVNS in the germline V gene. This CDR3 region has 11 residues. The CDR3 protein is CASSEGGAPYF.

The rearrangement uses TRBV29-1 and TRBJ2-3; the TCRdb D gene call, TRBD2, has no DNA to confirm it. The germline CDR1 and CDR2 sequences are SQVTM and ANQGSEA. The CDR3 consists of 16 residues. CDR3: CSPSRGGPLRTDTQYF.

V is TRBV7-8 and J is TRBJ1-2; as DNA is missing, the TRBD1 call by TCRdb cannot be tested. CDR1 SGHVS and CDR2 FQNEAQ come from the germline V gene. This CDR3 contains 14 residues. CDR3 amino acids: CASSSTGSNYGYTF.

The gene calls are TRBV7-3 and TRBJ2-3; TCRdb names TRBD1, which stays unverified in the absence of DNA. The CDR3 length is 15 residues. Germline CDR1 reads SGHTA; CDR2 reads FQGTGA. This CDR3 is CASSAGVGSTDTQYF.

This chain uses TRBV7-9 with TRBJ2-5; the D call of TRBD1 rests on TCRdb alone, since no DNA is present to check it. CDR3 size: 15 residues. Germline CDR1 and CDR2: SEHNR and FQNEAQ (reference sequence). This CDR3 is CASSSYRGRGETQYF.

This chain links TRBV10-3 with TRBJ1-1; TCRdb reports TRBD1, a call that lacks DNA to check it against. Germline CDR1 is ENHRY and CDR2 is SYGVKD. The CDR3 consists of 14 residues. This chain's CDR3 is CAISELNRATEAFF.

The chain carries TRBV27 and TRBJ1-1; TCRdb proposes TRBD1, but this gene call is untestable without DNA. The CDR3 totals 15 residues. In germline, CDR1 is MNHEY, CDR2 SMNVEV (reference sequence). The CDR3 here is CASRWDRGVNTEAFF.

The chain employs TRBV7-6 and TRBJ2-3; TCRdb selects TRBD1, and the lack of DNA leaves this call unchecked. The CDR3 has 14 amino acids. Germline CDR1 reads SGHVS; CDR2 reads FNYEAQ. The CDR3 sequence: CASSSPGQPDTQYF.

The chain carries TRBV7-6 and TRBJ1-4; with no DNA, the TCRdb D assignment of TRBD1 cannot be verified. The CDR3 is made up of 11 amino acids. Germline V gives CDR1 SGHVS, CDR2 FNYEAQ. The CDR3 loop reads CASSGGEKLFF.

V gene TRBV7-8 combines with J gene TRBJ1-1; the TRBD1 assignment by TCRdb is unverifiable without DNA. Per the germline V gene, CDR1 is SGHVS and CDR2 is FQNEAQ. The CDR3 is made up of 16 amino acids. Here the CDR3 reads CASSLVGTGQGTEAFF. Using reference TRBV7-8 and TRBJ1-1 for the parts outside the CDR3, the full variable domain is GAGVSQSPRYKVAKRGQDVALRCDPISGHVSLFWYQQALGQGPEFLTYFQNEAQLDKSGLPSDRFFAERPEGSVSTLKIQRTQQEDSAVYLCASSLVGTGQGTEAFFGQGTRLTVV.

The V gene is TRBV7-7, the J gene TRBJ2-3; TCRdb returns TRBD1, unconfirmable since there is no DNA. Germline loops: CDR1 SSHAT, CDR2 FNYEAQ (reference sequence). CDR3 length: 18 amino acids. The CDR3: CASSLGPPGQGNTDTQYF.

The chain's CDR3 is CASSIPGPKAFF. The J gene is TRBJ1-1, the V gene TRBV9; TCRdb indicates TRBD1, and absent DNA this call remains unverified. The CDR3 spans 12 residues. CDR1 SGDLS and CDR2 YYNGEE come from the germline V gene.

The genes are TRBV19 and TRBJ2-1; TCRdb proposes TRBD2, but this gene call is untestable without DNA. The CDR3 contains 18 residues. Germline lookup yields CDR1 LNHDA and CDR2 SQIVND (reference sequence). The CDR3 loop is CASSIDGASGGTYNEQFF.

CDR3 amino acids: CASSPGTGLDEQYF. The V and J genes are TRBV7-2 and TRBJ2-7; there is no DNA to check the TCRdb D call of TRBD1. This CDR3 region has 14 residues. Germline CDR1 and CDR2: SGHTA and FQGNSA.

The chain carries TRBV20-1 and TRBJ2-5; TCRdb picks TRBD1, but there is no DNA to check that call. This CDR3 has 11 residues. In germline, CDR1 is DFQATT, CDR2 SNEGSKA (reference sequence). The CDR3 spells CSAPGLETQYF.

The chain carries TRBV27 and TRBJ1-1. The CDR3 runs 12 residues. Germline CDR1 MNHEY, CDR2 SMNVEV (reference sequence). CDR3 residues: CASSELGTEAFF.

This rearrangement joins TRBV7-9 to TRBJ1-3. The CDR3 has 14 amino acids. Per germline, CDR1 SEHNR and CDR2 FQNEAQ (reference sequence). CDR3 loop: CASSSLGAGNTIYF.

The chain is built from TRBV25-1 and TRBJ2-1; TCRdb lists TRBD1, though no DNA is available to test this call. Germline V CDR1 and CDR2: MGHDK, SYGVNS. CDR3 length: 16 amino acids. CDR3 sequence reads: CASSERRQGMVNEQFF.